The 12 T cell receptor beta chains given below trace back to one sample, sequenced in a study of blood T cell repertoires in COVID-19. Assay: immunoSEQ multiplex PCR; the TCRdb copy retains only in-frame clones and omits some. Counted here are approximately 150,000 clones, 65% to 90% occurring once; the ten biggest clones make up roughly 3%. Sample: peripheral blood. The receptor source for this set is a man in his sixties or seventies with acute or convalescent COVID-19.

The chain couples TRBV4-3 to TRBJ2-1; unclear D gene. With 0 bases removed from V and 0 bases from J, the gap between germline ends came to 6 bases. In germline, CDR1 is LGHNA, CDR2 YSLEER. CDR3 length equals 15 residues. The CDR3 region is CASSQDPVSYNEQFF. DNA of the CDR3: TGCGCCAGCAGCCAAGACCCGGTCTCCTACAATGAGCAGTTCTTC.

The rearrangement links TRBV6-4 to TRBJ2-1; maybe TRBD1 (6 bases). This CDR3 comprises 13 residues. Trimming removed 9 bases at V and 7 bases at J, with 16 bases between. Germline CDR1 reads MRHNA; CDR2 reads SNTAGT. The CDR3 region has the DNA TGTGCCAGGAGTTTTCTCAGGGGAAATGAGCAGTTCTTC. This encodes CARSFLRGNEQFF.

V usage is TRBV5-1 and J usage is TRBJ2-1; TRBD2 matches 8 bases. V was clipped by 1 base and J by 4 bases; unmatched bases: 10. The CDR3 is made up of 17 amino acids. Germline V gene data show CDR1 as SGHRS and CDR2 as YFSETQ. In DNA, the CDR3 is TGCGCCAGCAGCTTGCGTTCCGCTAGCGGGTTATACAATGAGCAGTTCTTC. Residues: CASSLRSASGLYNEQFF.

The V and J genes are TRBV14 and TRBJ1-4; TRBD1 is a possible D gene (6 bases). Germline V gene lookup returns CDR1 SGHDN and CDR2 FVKESK. The CDR3 loop spans 14 amino acids. Trimming pared 3 bases from V and 7 bases from J, leaving 12 bases between. This CDR3 is CASSHGGPGEKLFF. The DNA of the CDR3 is TGTGCCAGCAGCCACGGGGGGCCTGGTGAAAAACTGTTTTTT.

The chain is built from TRBV27 and TRBJ1-1; D is ambiguous. Looked up from germline, CDR1 is MNHEY and CDR2 is SMNVEV (reference sequence). CDR3 size: 13 residues. Trimming removed 7 bases at V and 3 bases at J, with 12 bases between. The CDR3 nucleotides are TGTGCCAGCAAAGTCCGGAGGGACACTGAAGCTTTCTTT. It specifies CASKVRRDTEAFF.

A few counts support this clone. This chain connects TRBV5-6 to TRBJ2-1; 8 positions agree with TRBD2. Trimming at V came to 2 bases and at J to 6 bases, leaving 4 bases not matched to a gene. CDR3 length: 14 residues. The germline V gene encodes CDR1 SGHDT and CDR2 YYEEEE. The chain's CDR3 is CASSLIAGFNEQFF. CDR3 bases: TGTGCCAGCAGCTTAATAGCGGGATTCAATGAGCAGTTCTTC.

J is TRBJ2-6 and V is TRBV27, with TRBD1 matching over 10 bases. Per germline, CDR1 MNHEY and CDR2 SMNVEV (reference sequence). With V trimmed by 5 bases and J by 1 base, 8 bases remained unmatched. This CDR3 region has 18 residues. The CDR3 DNA is TGTGCCAGCAGTCCATGGGGACAGGGGATTTCTGGGGCCAACGTCCTGACTTTC. Its protein is CASSPWGQGISGANVLTF.

The genes are TRBV29-1 and TRBJ1-2; no firm D call. The CDR3 has 12 amino acids. Per germline, CDR1 SQVTM and CDR2 ANQGSEA. The V end lost 3 bases, the J end lost 2 bases, and 7 bases lay between the germline ends. The CDR3 region has the DNA TGCAGCGTTGACAGAGCGAACTATGGCTACACCTTC. Translated: CSVDRANYGYTF.

This chain uses TRBV9 with TRBJ1-1; 10 bases are shared with TRBD1. V dropped 4 bases and J dropped 3; count of bases not matched to a gene: 6. This CDR3 has 15 amino acids. CDR1 SGDLS and CDR2 YYNGEE come from the germline V gene. The CDR3 DNA is TGTGCCAGCAGCTCCGACAGGGGGCTGGACACTGAAGCTTTCTTT. Its translation is CASSSDRGLDTEAFF.

The genes are TRBV11-2 and TRBJ2-3; 10 nucleotides agree with TRBD2. CDR1 is SGHAT and CDR2 is FQNNGV in the germline V gene. V lost 5 bases and J lost 4; bases outside the gene matches: 9. The CDR3 spans 16 residues. In DNA form, the CDR3 reads TGTGCCAGCAGCCCCTTCCCAGCGGGAGGGGCAGATACGCAGTATTTT. It translates to CASSPFPAGGADTQYF.

The sample holds one count of this clone. This chain connects TRBV18 to TRBJ2-1, with TRBD2 matching 11 bases. The CDR3 consists of 14 residues. Germline loops: CDR1 KGHSH, CDR2 LQKENI. V lost 3 bases, J lost 8 bases, and 3 bases stayed unmatched. The CDR3 loop reads CASSPTLAGDEQFF. CDR3 in DNA: TGTGCCAGCTCACCGACACTAGCGGGGGATGAGCAGTTCTTC.

This clone was detected only once. The chain has TRBV3-1 (or the pseudogene TRBV3-2) and TRBJ1-4; 9 bases line up with TRBD1. Germline V CDR1 and CDR2: LGHDT, YNNKEL (reference sequence). This CDR3 has 18 residues. With 0 bases clipped from V and 4 bases from J, the junction kept 9 bases outside the gene matches. CDR3 residues: CASSQELVAGQGNEKLFF. The CDR3 DNA sequence: TGTGCCAGCAGCCAAGAGTTGGTTGCGGGACAGGGTAATGAAAAACTGTTTTTT.